These 30 T cell receptor beta chains were sequenced from one sample in a study of T cell responses to AZD1222 COVID-19 vaccine. Profiling relied on immunoSEQ multiplex PCR, and the TCRdb table lists in-frame clones only, not all of them. The table lists around 100,000 clones, around 85% of them singletons, with about 4.5% in the top ten. The sample was peripheral blood, taken 28 days after the second AZD1222 dose. The receptor source for this set is an adult who received the AZD1222 COVID-19 vaccine.

The chain is built from TRBV13 and TRBJ2-5; 8 positions agree with TRBD2. The ends lost 5 bases at V and 4 bases at J; junction bases unmatched: 12. This CDR3 spans 16 amino acids. From germline, CDR1 is PRHDT and CDR2 FYEKMQ (reference sequence). DNA for the CDR3: TGTGCCAGCAGCCTCTCCTCGGGGGGGAGGGGAGAGACCCAGTACTTC. Translated, it gives CASSLSSGGRGETQYF.

The gene calls are TRBV11-2 and TRBJ2-1; the match to TRBD2 covers 11 bases. The CDR3 contains 16 residues. CDR1 is SGHAT, CDR2 FQNNGV, per germline. V shed 5 bases, J shed 6 bases, and the junction held 9 bases outside the gene matches. CDR3 DNA sequence: TGTGCCAGCAGCCGACTAGCGGGGACACTACGCAATGAGCAGTTCTTC. Translating it yields CASSRLAGTLRNEQFF.

This clone showed up just once. The chain has TRBV23-1 and TRBJ2-7; 7 bases are shared with TRBD2. TRBV23-1 is an ORF, and what it does is uncertain. V lost 8 bases to trimming and J lost 5 bases; unmatched junction nucleotides: 6. The CDR3 has 12 residues. The CDR3 DNA follows: TGCGCCAGCGGGGGGGATCTTGACGAGCAGTACTTC. Translated: CASGGDLDEQYF.

V usage is TRBV6-5 and J usage is TRBJ2-1, with D perhaps TRBD2 (6 bases). The CDR3 spans 15 residues. V was clipped by 7 bases and J by 0 bases, with 13 bases between them. CDR1 and CDR2 (germline): MNHEY, SVGAGI. CDR3 amino acids: CASTAAGSSYNEQFF. CDR3 nucleotides: TGTGCCAGCACCGCCGCGGGGAGCTCCTACAATGAGCAGTTCTTC.

The V and J genes are TRBV20-1 and TRBJ1-2, with unresolved D. Trimming pared 4 bases from V and 8 bases from J, leaving 11 bases between. CDR1 DFQATT and CDR2 SNEGSKA come from the germline V gene (reference sequence). The CDR3 has 11 amino acids. The CDR3 here is CSAILRGGYTF. DNA of the CDR3: TGCAGTGCTATCCTTCGAGGAGGCTACACCTTC.

V usage is TRBV13 and J usage is TRBJ2-7; perhaps TRBD1 as D (5 bases). The CDR3 is made up of 14 amino acids. CDR1 PRHDT and CDR2 FYEKMQ come from the germline V gene (reference sequence). V dropped 4 bases and J dropped 1 base, with 11 bases sitting between them. The CDR3 reads CASSSHDSSYEQYF. CDR3 DNA: TGTGCCAGCAGCTCCCATGACAGTTCCTACGAGCAGTACTTC.

V usage is TRBV3-1 (or the pseudogene TRBV3-2) and J usage is TRBJ2-1; possibly TRBD2 for D (5 bases). Deletions cut 6 bases from V and 7 bases from J, with 16 bases between. This CDR3 region has 14 residues. Looked up from germline, CDR1 is LGHDT and CDR2 is YNNKEL (reference sequence). The CDR3 loop reads CASSPYGVWNEQFF. CDR3 bases: TGTGCCAGCAGTCCCTACGGGGTTTGGAATGAGCAGTTCTTC.

This rearrangement joins TRBV7-9 to TRBJ1-4; D is ambiguous. This CDR3 spans 12 amino acids. The germline V and J ends were trimmed by 8 bases and 5 bases, with 9 bases remaining between them. Germline CDR1 reads SEHNR; CDR2 reads FQNEAQ (reference sequence). The CDR3 loop reads CASGSGNEKLFF. In nucleotides, the CDR3 is TGTGCCAGCGGATCGGGAAATGAAAAACTGTTTTTT.

The rearrangement links TRBV12-5 to TRBJ2-1, with TRBD1 identical over 10 bases. Germline V gene lookup returns CDR1 LGHNT and CDR2 FRNRAP. Trimming removed 8 bases from V and 10 bases from J; junction bases left unmatched: 8. The length of the CDR3 is 13 residues. This chain's CDR3 is CASTAGQGFEQFF. CDR3 DNA: TGTGCTAGTACCGCGGGACAGGGGTTCGAGCAGTTCTTC.

The chain links TRBV14 to TRBJ2-5; 10 positions match TRBD2. Germline V lookup: CDR1 SGHDN, CDR2 FVKESK. V shed 3 bases and J 1 base; nucleotides not matched to a gene: 5. The CDR3 loop spans 16 amino acids. The CDR3 region has the DNA TGTGCCAGCAGCCAGACCAGCGGGAGGGCCCAAGAGACCCAGTACTTC. Amino acid sequence: CASSQTSGRAQETQYF.

The chain links TRBV5-1 to TRBJ1-1; 7 positions agree with TRBD1. CDR3 length equals 12 residues. V shed 4 bases and J 8 bases; nucleotides not matched to a gene: 5. The germline V gene has CDR1 SGHRS and CDR2 YFSETQ. CDR3 sequence (DNA): TGCGCCAGCAGCGTGGGACAGACCGAAGCTTTCTTT. It is translated as CASSVGQTEAFF.

This rearrangement joins TRBV6-5 to TRBJ2-4, with 9 bases matching TRBD1. J was trimmed by 7 bases and V by 7 bases; bases with no gene match: 11. Germline V gene lookup returns CDR1 MNHEY and CDR2 SVGAGI. The CDR3 is made up of 15 amino acids. CDR3: CASTPNRGLSNIQYF. In DNA form, the CDR3 reads TGTGCCAGCACGCCGAACAGGGGGCTATCGAACATTCAGTACTTC.

This CDR3 is CASSLNWMGETQYF. In DNA form, the CDR3 reads TGCGCCAGCAGCTTGAACTGGATGGGGGAGACCCAGTACTTC. The chain has TRBV5-1 and TRBJ2-5; D gene uncertain. The CDR3 consists of 14 residues. Trimming left V 1 base short and J 5 bases short, with 12 bases between. From germline, CDR1 is SGHRS and CDR2 YFSETQ.

This rearrangement joins TRBV2 to TRBJ2-7; TRBD1 matches at 10 bases. CDR1 is SNHLY, CDR2 FYNNEI, per germline. This CDR3 spans 15 amino acids. Trimming at V came to 6 bases and at J to 4 bases, leaving 9 bases not matched to a gene. This chain's CDR3 is CASSSGQGVIYEQYF. CDR3 coding DNA: TGTGCCAGCAGCTCCGGACAGGGGGTGATATACGAGCAGTACTTC. The full variable domain, in which reference TRBV2 and TRBJ2-7 provide the parts outside the CDR3, is EPEVTQTPSHQVTQMGQEVILRCVPISNHLYFYWYRQILGQKVEFLVSFYNNEISEKSEIFDDQFSVERPDGSNFTLKIRSTKLEDSAMYFCASSSGQGVIYEQYFGPGTRLTVT.

The chain carries TRBV4-1 and TRBJ2-7; 7 bases are a match to TRBD2. V was clipped by 1 base and J by 5 bases; unmatched bases: 2. The CDR3 has 13 amino acids. The germline CDR1 and CDR2 sequences are MGHRA and YSYEKL. The CDR3 region has the DNA TGCGCCAGCAGCCAAGTGGGAGGGAACGAGCAGTACTTC. It codes for CASSQVGGNEQYF.

The V gene is TRBV25-1, the J gene TRBJ2-7; TRBD2 matches 7 bases. Germline V gene sequence: CDR1 MGHDK, CDR2 SYGVNS. J gave up 5 bases and V 3 bases, and 13 bases lay outside the gene matches. The CDR3 is 16 residues long. CDR3 region: CASSDPGLAVPNEQYF. The DNA of the CDR3 is TGTGCCAGCAGTGACCCGGGCCTAGCGGTACCTAACGAGCAGTACTTC.

This chain joins TRBV7-2 and TRBJ1-1; 12 bases are a match to TRBD1. The V and J ends lost 0 bases and 4 bases, in that order; junction bases with no gene match: 12. This CDR3 is built from 19 residues. Germline V gene data show CDR1 as SGHTA and CDR2 as FQGNSA. CDR3: CASSLAMWDRGRRGTEAFF. The CDR3 coding sequence is TGTGCCAGCAGCTTAGCTATGTGGGACAGGGGGCGCCGGGGCACTGAAGCTTTCTTT.

The chain joins TRBV4-3 to TRBJ2-3; tentatively, D is TRBD1 (5 bases). Trimming shortened V by 2 bases and J by 3 bases, and 21 bases separated the two germline ends. This CDR3 comprises 18 residues. Germline CDR1 reads LGHNA; CDR2 reads YSLEER. The CDR3 region has the DNA TGCGCCAGCAGCCAACAATCGAGTAGGGGTTCTAGGACAGATACGCAGTATTTT. Protein sequence: CASSQQSSRGSRTDTQYF.

This clone has a handful of counts. The rearrangement links TRBV24-1 to TRBJ2-5; TRBD1 aligns across 9 bases. Trimming at V came to 1 base and at J to 5 bases, leaving 1 base not matched to a gene. This CDR3 comprises 14 residues. Germline loops: CDR1 KGHDR, CDR2 SFDVKD. The CDR3 region has the DNA TGTGCCACCAGTGATTTCGGGACAGGGGAGACCCAGTACTTC. Translation: CATSDFGTGETQYF.

As regards this clone: Mismatch with germline at one junction end may stem from a read error. The V gene is TRBV6-2 or TRBV6-3, the J gene TRBJ2-3, with D maybe TRBD1 (5 bases). Per the germline V gene, CDR1 is MNHEY and CDR2 is SVGEGT. This CDR3 has 16 residues. Here the CDR3 reads CASSYSNMWGRDTRYF. The CDR3 DNA sequence: TGTGCCAGCAGTTACTCGAATATGTGGGGCAGGGATACGCGGTATTTT.

The chain recombines TRBV15 with TRBJ2-5; TRBD2 might be the D (6 bases). Germline CDR1 and CDR2: LNHNV and YYDKDF (reference sequence). V was shortened by 5 bases and J by 2 bases, with 18 bases between the two germline ends. This CDR3 is 16 amino acids long. CDR3 loop: CATSSPSPGRQETQYF. The CDR3 nucleotides are TGTGCCACCAGCTCCCCCTCTCCGGGGAGGCAAGAGACCCAGTACTTC.

J is TRBJ2-7 and V is TRBV7-9; D remains ambiguous. CDR1 is SEHNR and CDR2 is FQNEAQ in the germline V gene (reference sequence). The CDR3 extends over 13 amino acids. The V and J ends lost 3 bases and 2 bases respectively, with 8 bases between them. The CDR3 DNA reads TGTGCCAGCAGCTTTGGGGATGCCTACGAGCAGTACTTC. It yields the protein CASSFGDAYEQYF.

The chain is built from TRBV10-2 and TRBJ1-2; perhaps TRBD1 as D (5 bases). Trimming left V 2 bases short and J 6 bases short, with 16 bases between. Looked up from germline, CDR1 is WSHSY and CDR2 is SAAADI. This CDR3 region has 15 residues. The DNA for the CDR3 is TGCGCCAGCAGTGAGATTTCGGGACGTTATGATGGCTACACCTTC. Its translation: CASSEISGRYDGYTF.

The chain links TRBV5-6 to TRBJ2-1; a possible D gene is TRBD1 (6 bases). Per germline, CDR1 SGHDT and CDR2 YYEEEE. V lost 0 bases, J lost 9 bases, and 19 bases lay in between. This CDR3 has 16 residues. Here the CDR3 DNA reads TGTGCCAGCAGCTTGGTAGGCTTGGGGGCTCAGGCTGAGCAGTTCTTC. It encodes CASSLVGLGAQAEQFF.

The genes are TRBV9 and TRBJ2-7; 8 positions match TRBD1. V lost 5 bases and J lost 4; bases outside the gene matches: 11. This CDR3 has 15 amino acids. CDR1 is SGDLS and CDR2 is YYNGEE in the germline V gene. CDR3 nucleotide sequence: TGTGCCAGCAGTTATGGACAGGGTTCATCATACGAGCAGTACTTC. Protein: CASSYGQGSSYEQYF. The variable domain in full, with the rest retrieved from reference TRBV9 and TRBJ2-7, is DSGVTQTPKHLITATGQRVTLRCSPRSGDLSVYWYQQSLDQGLQFLIQYYNGEERAKGNILERFSAQQFPDLHSELNLSSLELGDSALYFCASSYGQGSSYEQYFGPGTRLTVT.

The chain uses TRBV30 and TRBJ2-7; no clear D. The germline CDR1 and CDR2 sequences are GTSNPN and SVGIG (reference sequence). V lost 0 bases, J lost 4 bases, and 7 bases lay in between. This CDR3 region has 12 residues. CDR3 protein: CAWSVPSYEQYF. The CDR3 coding sequence is TGTGCCTGGAGTGTGCCGTCTTACGAGCAGTACTTC.

The J gene is TRBJ2-1, the V gene TRBV5-4; D is undetermined. CDR3 length: 12 amino acids. With 5 bases removed from V and 10 bases from J, the gap between germline ends came to 13 bases. Looked up from germline, CDR1 is SGHNT and CDR2 is YYREEE (reference sequence). Here the CDR3 reads CASRLGSGEQFF. In DNA, the CDR3 is TGTGCCAGCAGGCTAGGTTCCGGGGAGCAGTTCTTC.

The chain has TRBV7-8 and TRBJ2-2; D tentatively fits TRBD1 or TRBD2 (6 bases each). The CDR3 length is 15 residues. Trimming left V 1 base short and J 7 bases short, with 13 bases between. Germline assignment: CDR1 SGHVS and CDR2 FQNEAQ. In DNA, the CDR3 is TGTGCCAGCAGCTTAGTTTTCGGAGGGGGCGGGGAGCTGTTTTTT. This encodes CASSLVFGGGGELFF.

The chain joins TRBV5-4 to TRBJ2-1; 8 bases fit TRBD2. Germline V CDR1 and CDR2: SGHNT, YYREEE (reference sequence). The CDR3 has 16 amino acids. The junction had 7 bases not matched to a gene; V was cut back by 5 bases and J by 0 bases. The CDR3 DNA is TGTGCCAGCAGTAGCAGCGGGGGCCACTCCTACAATGAGCAGTTCTTC. It specifies CASSSSGGHSYNEQFF.

This clone occurred once. The rearrangement links TRBV6-4 to TRBJ1-5; D not resolved. V was clipped by 0 bases and J by 7 bases, with 7 bases between them. The CDR3 extends over 13 amino acids. Germline loops: CDR1 MRHNA, CDR2 SNTAGT. The CDR3 DNA reads TGTGCCAGCAGTGACTCCGAGAACCAGCCCCAGCATTTT. Translating gives CASSDSENQPQHF.